These T cell receptor beta chains were read from a single sample in a study of T cells after yellow fever vaccination. TCRdb re-analysed the 5' RACE reads in MiXCR, keeping a single row per CDR3 protein. The sample consists of hundreds of thousands of distinct CDR3 sequences, around an eighth of them appearing once. The specimen comprised CD4+ T cells sorted from PBMCs, sampled 15 days after the yellow fever booster vaccination. The receptors were sampled from a man in his late teens or twenties who received the YFV17D yellow fever vaccine. Each CDR3 is given with its conserved first and last residue. D genes are given only for firm matches. Clone size is not always given. Where it is, it says once, few, many or a class for expanded clones.

clone size: few; D gene: TRBD2; V gene: TRBV27; J gene: TRBJ2-3; CDR3 protein: CASSLIWRGGQDTQYF; CDR3 DNA: TGTGCCAGCAGTTTAATCTGGCGGGGGGGCCAGGATACGCAGTATTTT
clone size: few; D gene: TRBD1; V gene: TRBV2; J gene: TRBJ1-4; CDR3 protein: CASSVRDSPFF; CDR3 DNA: TGTGCCAGCAGTGTTCGGGACAGCCCGTTTTTT
clone size: many; D gene: -; V gene: TRBV6-5; J gene: TRBJ1-4; CDR3 protein: CASSWLGNEKLFF; CDR3 DNA: TGTGCCAGCAGTTGGCTCGGGAACGAAAAACTGTTTTTT
clone size: -; D gene: -; V gene: TRBV3-1; J gene: TRBJ1-2; CDR3 protein: CASSQDRAGWVTF; CDR3 DNA: TGTGCCAGCAGCCAAGATCGTGCGGGTTGGGTAACCTTC
clone size: -; D gene: TRBD2; V gene: TRBV20-1; J gene: TRBJ2-5; CDR3 protein: CSARGVERGGSETQYF; CDR3 DNA: TGCAGTGCTAGAGGGGTTGAGCGGGGGGGCTCAGAGACCCAGTACTTC
clone size: -; D gene: TRBD2; V gene: TRBV12-3/TRBV12-4; J gene: TRBJ2-2; CDR3 protein: CASSKLATGELFF; CDR3 DNA: TGTGCCAGCAGTAAACTAGCGACCGGGGAGCTGTTTTTT
clone size: few; D gene: -; V gene: TRBV10-3; J gene: TRBJ1-2; CDR3 protein: CAISEGWGSYGYTF; CDR3 DNA: TGTGCCATCAGTGAGGGCTGGGGGTCCTATGGCTACACCTTC
clone size: few; D gene: TRBD1; V gene: TRBV7-6; J gene: TRBJ1-3; CDR3 protein: CASSRPIQGASDTIYF; CDR3 DNA: TGTGCCAGCAGTAGACCGATCCAGGGGGCTTCGGACACCATATATTTT
clone size: -; D gene: -; V gene: TRBV5-1; J gene: TRBJ1-5; CDR3 protein: CASSFLGGRQPQHF; CDR3 DNA: TGCGCCAGCAGCTTTCTGGGGGGGCGGCAGCCCCAGCATTTT
clone size: many; D gene: -; V gene: TRBV20-1; J gene: TRBJ2-4; CDR3 protein: CSARGGAGAKNIQYF; CDR3 DNA: TGCAGTGCTAGAGGCGGGGCGGGAGCCAAAAACATTCAGTACTTC
clone size: -; D gene: TRBD1; V gene: TRBV20-1; J gene: TRBJ2-1; CDR3 protein: CSTGARHNEQFF; CDR3 DNA: TGCAGTACAGGGGCTAGACACAATGAGCAGTTCTTC
clone size: -; D gene: TRBD1; V gene: TRBV18; J gene: TRBJ1-1; CDR3 protein: CASSPLTGDTEAFF; CDR3 DNA: TGTGCCAGCTCACCACTGACAGGGGACACTGAAGCTTTCTTT
clone size: few; D gene: -; V gene: TRBV18; J gene: TRBJ1-1; CDR3 protein: CASSPGEETQAFF; CDR3 DNA: TGTGCCAGCTCACCGGGAGAGGAAACCCAAGCTTTCTTT
clone size: few; D gene: -; V gene: TRBV9; J gene: TRBJ1-3; CDR3 protein: CASSASTGYSGNTIYF; CDR3 DNA: TGTGCCAGCAGCGCCTCAACAGGGTACTCTGGAAACACCATATATTTT
clone size: few; D gene: TRBD1; V gene: TRBV25-1; J gene: TRBJ1-6; CDR3 protein: CASSEWGQGTNSPLHF; CDR3 DNA: TGTGCCAGCAGTGAATGGGGACAGGGGACGAATTCACCCCTCCACTTT
clone size: -; D gene: -; V gene: TRBV6-5; J gene: TRBJ2-3; CDR3 protein: CASSYRADTDTQYF; CDR3 DNA: TGTGCCAGCAGTTACCGGGCCGACACAGATACGCAGTATTTT
clone size: many; D gene: -; V gene: TRBV11-2; J gene: TRBJ2-3; CDR3 protein: CASSLVRGSETDTQYF; CDR3 DNA: TGTGCCAGCAGCTTAGTCCGGGGGTCAGAAACAGATACGCAGTATTTT
clone size: few; D gene: -; V gene: TRBV13; J gene: TRBJ2-5; CDR3 protein: CASSPLGGAQETQYF; CDR3 DNA: TGTGCCAGCAGCCCACTGGGGGGGGCGCAGGAGACCCAGTACTTC
clone size: -; D gene: -; V gene: TRBV6-5; J gene: TRBJ1-2; CDR3 protein: CASSYSNRQSGYTF; CDR3 DNA: TGTGCCAGCAGTTACTCGAACAGGCAGTCTGGCTACACCTTC
clone size: -; D gene: TRBD1; V gene: TRBV5-6; J gene: TRBJ1-3; CDR3 protein: CASSFGQGFSGNTIYF; CDR3 DNA: TGTGCCAGCAGCTTCGGACAGGGTTTCTCTGGAAACACCATATATTTT
clone size: few; D gene: TRBD1; V gene: TRBV5-5; J gene: TRBJ1-5; CDR3 protein: CASSPGTGTIEAQHF; CDR3 DNA: TGTGCCAGCAGCCCCGGGACAGGGACCATCGAGGCCCAGCATTTT
clone size: many; D gene: -; V gene: TRBV15; J gene: TRBJ2-7; CDR3 protein: CATSRGRDTYEQYF; CDR3 DNA: TGTGCCACCAGCAGGGGTAGAGATACCTACGAGCAGTACTTC
clone size: -; D gene: -; V gene: TRBV29-1; J gene: TRBJ2-7; CDR3 protein: CSVERGASVKQYF; CDR3 DNA: TGCAGCGTTGAAAGGGGGGCTAGTGTCAAGCAGTACTTC
clone size: -; D gene: -; V gene: TRBV7-2; J gene: TRBJ2-7; CDR3 protein: CASAPGAGAYEQYF; CDR3 DNA: TGTGCCAGCGCCCCAGGGGCGGGCGCCTACGAGCAGTACTTC
clone size: -; D gene: -; V gene: TRBV27; J gene: TRBJ2-3; CDR3 protein: CASSLKYPPDTQYF; CDR3 DNA: TGTGCCAGCAGTTTAAAGTATCCCCCAGATACGCAGTATTTT
clone size: few; D gene: -; V gene: TRBV4-1; J gene: TRBJ1-4; CDR3 protein: CASSQESGAYREKLFF; CDR3 DNA: TGCGCCAGCAGCCAAGAATCGGGGGCGTATCGAGAAAAACTGTTTTTT
clone size: many; D gene: -; V gene: TRBV4-3; J gene: TRBJ2-5; CDR3 protein: CASSGDLRDGTQYF; CDR3 DNA: TGCGCCAGCAGCGGGGACTTGCGAGATGGGACCCAGTACTTC
clone size: many; D gene: -; V gene: TRBV10-1; J gene: TRBJ2-7; CDR3 protein: CASSEEVGVSEQYF; CDR3 DNA: TGCGCCAGCAGTGAGGAGGTAGGGGTCTCCGAGCAGTACTTC
clone size: -; D gene: -; V gene: TRBV11-2; J gene: TRBJ1-1; CDR3 protein: CASSKEGKTPEAFF; CDR3 DNA: TGTGCCAGCAGCAAGGAGGGGAAAACCCCTGAAGCTTTCTTT
clone size: -; D gene: -; V gene: TRBV7-9; J gene: TRBJ1-2; CDR3 protein: CASSLTERNYGYTF; CDR3 DNA: TGTGCCAGCAGCTTAACAGAACGTAACTATGGCTACACCTTC
clone size: once; D gene: -; V gene: TRBV20-1; J gene: TRBJ2-7; CDR3 protein: CSARDAQSYEQYF; CDR3 DNA: TGCAGTGCTAGAGATGCGCAGTCCTACGAGCAGTACTTC
clone size: -; D gene: -; V gene: TRBV10-3; J gene: TRBJ1-6; CDR3 protein: CAIRDSNSPLHF; CDR3 DNA: TGTGCCATCAGGGACAGCAATTCACCCCTCCACTTT
clone size: -; D gene: -; V gene: TRBV3-1; J gene: TRBJ2-5; CDR3 protein: CASSQEGTGTQYF; CDR3 DNA: TGTGCCAGCAGCCAAGAGGGAACGGGGACCCAGTACTTC
clone size: -; D gene: -; V gene: TRBV10-3; J gene: TRBJ1-5; CDR3 protein: CAIRGPGNQPQHF; CDR3 DNA: TGTGCCATCAGAGGACCGGGGAATCAGCCCCAGCATTTT
clone size: many; D gene: TRBD1; V gene: TRBV7-3; J gene: TRBJ2-2; CDR3 protein: CASSLTGQGARTGELFF; CDR3 DNA: TGTGCCAGCAGCCTTACGGGACAGGGGGCACGGACCGGGGAGCTGTTTTTT
clone size: -; D gene: -; V gene: TRBV7-8; J gene: TRBJ1-1; CDR3 protein: CASSLGGRGLNTEAFF; CDR3 DNA: TGTGCCAGCAGCTTAGGAGGCAGGGGACTGAACACTGAAGCTTTCTTT
clone size: -; D gene: TRBD1; V gene: TRBV12-3/TRBV12-4; J gene: TRBJ1-5; CDR3 protein: CASSPGQDQPQHF; CDR3 DNA: TGTGCCAGCAGCCCGGGACAGGATCAGCCCCAGCATTTT
clone size: many; D gene: -; V gene: TRBV5-1; J gene: TRBJ1-1; CDR3 protein: CASSVGTPANTEAFF; CDR3 DNA: TGCGCCAGCAGCGTGGGGACACCAGCGAACACTGAAGCTTTCTTT
clone size: few; D gene: -; V gene: TRBV29-1; J gene: TRBJ1-1; CDR3 protein: CSVGRRNMNTEAFF; CDR3 DNA: TGCAGCGTTGGAAGGCGGAACATGAACACTGAAGCTTTCTTT
clone size: few; D gene: -; V gene: TRBV5-1; J gene: TRBJ2-5; CDR3 protein: CASSLATNQETQYF; CDR3 DNA: TGCGCCAGCAGCTTAGCCACCAACCAAGAGACCCAGTACTTC